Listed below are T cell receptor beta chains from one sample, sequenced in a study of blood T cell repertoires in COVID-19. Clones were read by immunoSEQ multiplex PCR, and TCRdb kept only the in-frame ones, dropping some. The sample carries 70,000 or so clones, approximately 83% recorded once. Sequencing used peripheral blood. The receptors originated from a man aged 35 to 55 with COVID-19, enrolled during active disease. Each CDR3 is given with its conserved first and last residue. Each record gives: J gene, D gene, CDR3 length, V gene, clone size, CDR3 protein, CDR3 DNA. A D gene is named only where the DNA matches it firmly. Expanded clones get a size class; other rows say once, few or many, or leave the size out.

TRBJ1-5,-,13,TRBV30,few,CAYGGRGEQPQHF,TGTGCCTATGGAGGCAGGGGAGAACAGCCCCAGCATTTT
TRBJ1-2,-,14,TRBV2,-,CASKGIDYRPSYTF,TGTGCCAGCAAGGGAATCGACTATCGCCCAAGCTACACCTTC
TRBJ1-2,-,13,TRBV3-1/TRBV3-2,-,CASSQDLGGGYTF,TGTGCCAGCAGCCAAGATCTAGGGGGAGGCTACACCTTC
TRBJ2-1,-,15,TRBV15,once,CATSRDLRGINEQFF,TGTGCCACCAGCAGAGATCTGAGAGGGATCAATGAGCAGTTCTTC
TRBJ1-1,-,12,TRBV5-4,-,CASSLDRGEAFF,TGTGCCAGCAGCTTGGACCGGGGTGAAGCTTTCTTT
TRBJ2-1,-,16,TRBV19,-,CASSIEQGYPYNEQFF,TGTGCCAGTAGTATAGAACAGGGTTACCCCTACAATGAGCAGTTCTTC
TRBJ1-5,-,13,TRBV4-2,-,CASSQENGAAQHF,TGTGCCAGCAGCCAAGAAAACGGTGCTGCCCAGCATTTT
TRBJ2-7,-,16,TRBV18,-,CASSPAVPIYSYEQYF,TGTGCCAGCTCACCTGCCGTCCCTATTTACTCCTACGAGCAGTACTTC
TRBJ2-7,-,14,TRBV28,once,CASSLGTPSYEQYF,TGTGCCAGCAGTTTAGGGACACCCTCCTACGAGCAGTACTTC
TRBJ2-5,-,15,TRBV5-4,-,CASSLDSRGLETQYF,TGTGCCAGCAGCTTGGACTCTAGAGGGTTAGAGACCCAGTACTTC
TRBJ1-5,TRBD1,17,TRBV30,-,CAWSPGQRVDSNQPQHF,TGTGCCTGGAGTCCGGGACAGAGAGTTGATAGCAATCAGCCCCAGCATTTT
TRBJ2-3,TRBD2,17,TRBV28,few,CASSSLAGGQVGDTQYF,TGTGCCAGCAGTTCCTTAGCGGGGGGGCAGGTGGGAGATACGCAGTATTTT
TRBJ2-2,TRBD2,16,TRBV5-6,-,CASSFWQRGKTGELFF,TGTGCCAGCAGCTTTTGGCAGCGGGGGAAGACCGGGGAGCTGTTTTTT
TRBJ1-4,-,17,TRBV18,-,CASSPPVLGATNEKLFF,TGTGCCAGCTCACCACCGGTCTTGGGGGCCACTAATGAAAAACTGTTTTTT
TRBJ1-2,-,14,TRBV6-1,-,CASSEEGHSYGYTF,TGTGCCAGCAGTGAAGAGGGGCATAGCTATGGCTACACCTTC
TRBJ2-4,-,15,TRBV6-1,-,CASSDPGVDLGIQYF,TGTGCCAGCAGTGACCCAGGGGTGGACTTGGGCATTCAGTACTTC
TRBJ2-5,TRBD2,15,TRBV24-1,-,CATSDFSGGAETQYF,TGTGCCACCAGTGATTTTTCGGGGGGGGCAGAGACCCAGTACTTC
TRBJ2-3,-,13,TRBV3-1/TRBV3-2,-,CASRAPVTDTQYF,TGTGCCAGCAGGGCCCCCGTCACAGATACGCAGTATTTT
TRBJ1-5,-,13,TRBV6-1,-,CASSEGLNQPQHF,TGTGCCAGCAGTGAAGGACTTAATCAGCCCCAGCATTTT
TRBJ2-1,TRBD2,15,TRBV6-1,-,CASSEQRGTYNEQFF,TGTGCCAGCAGTGAACAGCGGGGCACCTACAATGAGCAGTTCTTC
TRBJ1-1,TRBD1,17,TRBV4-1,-,CASSQFWTGSGGTEAFF,TGCGCCAGCAGCCAATTTTGGACAGGGTCGGGGGGCACTGAAGCTTTCTTT
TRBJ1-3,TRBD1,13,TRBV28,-,CASRKGGADTIYF,TGTGCCAGCAGAAAAGGGGGCGCGGACACCATATATTTT
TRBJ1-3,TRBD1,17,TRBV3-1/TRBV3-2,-,CASSQILRTGRGNTIYF,TGTGCCAGCAGCCAGATCTTACGGACAGGGAGGGGAAACACCATATATTTT
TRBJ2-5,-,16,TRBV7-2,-,CASSLNAQGTQETQYF,TGTGCCAGCAGCTTAAACGCCCAGGGGACACAAGAGACCCAGTACTTC